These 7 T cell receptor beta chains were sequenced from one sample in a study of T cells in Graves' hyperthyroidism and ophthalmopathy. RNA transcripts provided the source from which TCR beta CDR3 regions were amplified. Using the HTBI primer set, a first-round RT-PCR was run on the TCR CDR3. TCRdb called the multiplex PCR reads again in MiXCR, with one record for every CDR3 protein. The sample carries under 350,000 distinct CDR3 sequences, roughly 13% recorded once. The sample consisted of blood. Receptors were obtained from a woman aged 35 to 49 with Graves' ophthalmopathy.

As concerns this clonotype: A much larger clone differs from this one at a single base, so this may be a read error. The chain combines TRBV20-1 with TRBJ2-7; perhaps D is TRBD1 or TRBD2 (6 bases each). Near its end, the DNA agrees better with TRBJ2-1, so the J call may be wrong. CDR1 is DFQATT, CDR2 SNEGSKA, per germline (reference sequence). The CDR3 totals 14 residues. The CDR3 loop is CSARDESGAYEQFF. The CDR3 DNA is TGCAGTGCTAGAGATGAATCGGGGGCCTACGAGCAGTTCTTC.

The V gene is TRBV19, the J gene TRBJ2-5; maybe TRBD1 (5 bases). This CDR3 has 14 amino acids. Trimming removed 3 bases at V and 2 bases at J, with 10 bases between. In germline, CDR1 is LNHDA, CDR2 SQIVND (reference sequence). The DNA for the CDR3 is TGTGCCAGTAGTATGATGGCAGGGCAAGAGACCCAGTACTTC. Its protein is CASSMMAGQETQYF.

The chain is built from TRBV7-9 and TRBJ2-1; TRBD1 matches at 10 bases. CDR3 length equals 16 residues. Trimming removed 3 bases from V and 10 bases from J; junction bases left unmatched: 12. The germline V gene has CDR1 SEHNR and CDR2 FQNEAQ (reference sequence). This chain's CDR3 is CASSLSPGQGPNEQFF. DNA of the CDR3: TGTGCCAGCAGCTTGTCTCCGGGACAGGGGCCGAACGAGCAGTTCTTC.

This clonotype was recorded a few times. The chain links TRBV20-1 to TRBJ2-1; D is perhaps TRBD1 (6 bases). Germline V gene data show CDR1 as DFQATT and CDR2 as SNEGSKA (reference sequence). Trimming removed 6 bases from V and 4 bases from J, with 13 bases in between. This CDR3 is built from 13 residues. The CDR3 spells CSAPGVIYNEQFF. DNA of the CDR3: TGCAGTGCCCCAGGGGTTATTTACAATGAGCAGTTCTTC.

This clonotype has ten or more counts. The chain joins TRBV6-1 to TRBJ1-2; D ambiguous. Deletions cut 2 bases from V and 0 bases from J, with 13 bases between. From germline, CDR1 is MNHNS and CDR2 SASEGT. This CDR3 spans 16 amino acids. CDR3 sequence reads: CASSEYPDSANYGYTF. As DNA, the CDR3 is TGTGCCAGCAGTGAATACCCGGATTCGGCTAACTATGGCTACACCTTC.

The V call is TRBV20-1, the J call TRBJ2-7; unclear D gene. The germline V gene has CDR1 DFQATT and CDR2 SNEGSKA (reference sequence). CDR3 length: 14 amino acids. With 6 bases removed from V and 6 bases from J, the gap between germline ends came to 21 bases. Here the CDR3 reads CSALHPTKHGEQYF. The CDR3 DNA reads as TGCAGTGCCCTACACCCCACCAAACACGGCGAGCAGTACTTC.

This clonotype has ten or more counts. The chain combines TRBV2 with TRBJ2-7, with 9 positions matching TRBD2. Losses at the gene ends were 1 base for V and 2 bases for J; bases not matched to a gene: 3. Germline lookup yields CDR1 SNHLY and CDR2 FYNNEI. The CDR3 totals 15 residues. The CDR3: CASSEGLAGTYEQYF. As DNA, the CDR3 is TGTGCCAGCAGTGAAGGGCTAGCGGGAACCTACGAGCAGTACTTC.